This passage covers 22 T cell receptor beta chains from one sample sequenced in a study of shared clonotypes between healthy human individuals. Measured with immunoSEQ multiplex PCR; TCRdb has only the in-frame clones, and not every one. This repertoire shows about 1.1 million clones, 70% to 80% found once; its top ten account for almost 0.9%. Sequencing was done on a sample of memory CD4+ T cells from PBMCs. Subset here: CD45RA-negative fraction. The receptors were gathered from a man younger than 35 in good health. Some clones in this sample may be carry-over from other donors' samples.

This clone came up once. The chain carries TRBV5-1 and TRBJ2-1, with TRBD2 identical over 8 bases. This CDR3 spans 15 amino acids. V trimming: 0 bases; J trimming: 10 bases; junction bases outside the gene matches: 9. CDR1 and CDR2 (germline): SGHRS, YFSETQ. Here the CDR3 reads CASSLGLAGTSEQFF. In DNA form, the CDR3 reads TGCGCCAGCAGCTTGGGCCTAGCGGGCACGAGCGAGCAGTTCTTC.

CDR3 coding DNA: TGTGCCAGCAGCGTAGGGGGGAGCACTGAAGCTTTCTTT. Translating it yields CASSVGGSTEAFF. The rearrangement joins TRBV9 to TRBJ1-1, with D possibly being TRBD1 (5 bases). Germline V gene data show CDR1 as SGDLS and CDR2 as YYNGEE. The CDR3 has 13 residues. The V gene lost 0 bases and the J gene lost 4 bases, with 7 bases spanning the gap.

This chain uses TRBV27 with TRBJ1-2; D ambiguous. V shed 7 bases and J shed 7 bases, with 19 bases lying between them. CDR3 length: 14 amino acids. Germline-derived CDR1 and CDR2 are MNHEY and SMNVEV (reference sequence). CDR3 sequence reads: CASTAPIDHRGYTF. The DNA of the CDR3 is TGTGCCAGCACAGCTCCAATCGATCACCGTGGCTACACCTTC.

The DNA for the CDR3 is TGCGCCAGCAGCTCACTAGCGGGCATTGAGCAGTTCTTC. Its protein is CASSSLAGIEQFF. This chain joins TRBV5-1 and TRBJ2-1; 9 nucleotides match TRBD2. The germline CDR1 and CDR2 sequences are SGHRS and YFSETQ. This CDR3 comprises 13 residues. With 3 bases clipped from V and 9 bases from J, the junction kept 4 bases outside the gene matches.

The CDR3 sequence is CASSDWGNTEAFF. In DNA, the CDR3 is TGTGCCAGCAGTGATTGGGGAAACACTGAAGCTTTCTTT. The rearrangement uses TRBV2 and TRBJ1-1, with unresolved D. CDR3 length equals 13 residues. Trimming pared 3 bases from V and 2 bases from J, leaving 7 bases between. The germline V gene encodes CDR1 SNHLY and CDR2 FYNNEI.

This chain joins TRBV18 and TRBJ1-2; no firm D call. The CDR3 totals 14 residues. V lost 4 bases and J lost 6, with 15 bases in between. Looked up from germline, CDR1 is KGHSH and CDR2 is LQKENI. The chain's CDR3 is CASSLVDGLDGYTF. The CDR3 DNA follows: TGTGCCAGCTCACTGGTGGATGGGCTAGATGGCTACACCTTC.

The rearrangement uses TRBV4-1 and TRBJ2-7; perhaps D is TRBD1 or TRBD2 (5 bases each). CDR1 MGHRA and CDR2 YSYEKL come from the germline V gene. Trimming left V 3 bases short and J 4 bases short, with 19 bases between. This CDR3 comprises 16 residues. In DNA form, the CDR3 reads TGCGCCAGCAGCCATCCCGGGGCCGGGCGGCCTTACGAGCAGTACTTC. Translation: CASSHPGAGRPYEQYF.

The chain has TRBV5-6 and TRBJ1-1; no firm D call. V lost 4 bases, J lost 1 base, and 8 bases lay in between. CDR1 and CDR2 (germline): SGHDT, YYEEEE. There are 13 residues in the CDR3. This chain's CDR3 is CASSVTGNTEAFF. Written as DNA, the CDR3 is TGTGCCAGCAGCGTGACCGGGAACACTGAAGCTTTCTTT.

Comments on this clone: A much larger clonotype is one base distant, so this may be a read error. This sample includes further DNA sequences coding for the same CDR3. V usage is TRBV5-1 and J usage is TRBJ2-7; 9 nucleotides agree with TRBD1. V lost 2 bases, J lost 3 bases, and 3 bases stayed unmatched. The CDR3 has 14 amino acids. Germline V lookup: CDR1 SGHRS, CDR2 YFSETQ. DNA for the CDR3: TGCGCCAGCAGCTTAGGACAGGGGTACTACGAGCAGTACTTC. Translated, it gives CASSLGQGYYEQYF.

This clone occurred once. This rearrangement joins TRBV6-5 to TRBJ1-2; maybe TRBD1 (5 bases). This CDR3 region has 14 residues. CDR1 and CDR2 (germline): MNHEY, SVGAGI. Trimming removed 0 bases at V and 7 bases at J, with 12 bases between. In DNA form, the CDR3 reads TGTGCCAGCAGTTACTCTGGGGCACGCGGTGGCTACACCTTC. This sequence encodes CASSYSGARGGYTF.

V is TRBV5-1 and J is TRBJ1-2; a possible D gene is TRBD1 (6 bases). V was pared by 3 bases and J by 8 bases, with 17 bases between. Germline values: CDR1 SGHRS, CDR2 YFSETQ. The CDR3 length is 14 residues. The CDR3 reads CASSSDSPAGGYTF. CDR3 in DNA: TGCGCCAGCAGCTCGGACAGTCCGGCGGGAGGCTACACCTTC.

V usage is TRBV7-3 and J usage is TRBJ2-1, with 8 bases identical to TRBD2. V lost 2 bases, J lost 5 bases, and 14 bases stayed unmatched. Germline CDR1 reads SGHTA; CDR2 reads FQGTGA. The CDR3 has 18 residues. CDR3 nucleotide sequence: TGTGCCAGCAGCTTATTTGGACGGAGCGGGAGAGGCGACAATGAGCAGTTCTTC. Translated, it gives CASSLFGRSGRGDNEQFF.

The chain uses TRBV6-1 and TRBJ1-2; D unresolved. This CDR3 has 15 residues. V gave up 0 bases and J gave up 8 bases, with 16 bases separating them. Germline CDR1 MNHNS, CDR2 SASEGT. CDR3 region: CASSEASEGVRGYTF. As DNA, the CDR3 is TGTGCCAGCAGTGAAGCCTCGGAAGGAGTTCGGGGCTACACCTTC.

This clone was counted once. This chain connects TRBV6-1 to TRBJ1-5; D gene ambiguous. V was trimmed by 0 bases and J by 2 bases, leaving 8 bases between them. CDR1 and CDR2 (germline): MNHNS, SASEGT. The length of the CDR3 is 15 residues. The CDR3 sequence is CASSEAGLRNQPQHF. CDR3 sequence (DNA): TGTGCCAGCAGTGAAGCAGGACTTCGCAATCAGCCCCAGCATTTT.

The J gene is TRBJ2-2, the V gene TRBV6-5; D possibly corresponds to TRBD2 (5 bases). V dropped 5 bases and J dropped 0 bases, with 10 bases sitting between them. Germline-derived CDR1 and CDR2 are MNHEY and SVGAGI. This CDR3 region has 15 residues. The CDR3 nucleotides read TGTGCCAGCAGTGCTCGCGGGCCGAACACCGGGGAGCTGTTTTTT. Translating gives CASSARGPNTGELFF.

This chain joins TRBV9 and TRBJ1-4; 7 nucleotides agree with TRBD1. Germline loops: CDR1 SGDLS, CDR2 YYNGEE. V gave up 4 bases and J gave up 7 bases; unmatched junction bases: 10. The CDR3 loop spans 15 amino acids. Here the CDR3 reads CASSPRQGRSEKLFF. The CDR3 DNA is TGTGCCAGCAGCCCCCGACAGGGAAGAAGTGAAAAACTGTTTTTT.

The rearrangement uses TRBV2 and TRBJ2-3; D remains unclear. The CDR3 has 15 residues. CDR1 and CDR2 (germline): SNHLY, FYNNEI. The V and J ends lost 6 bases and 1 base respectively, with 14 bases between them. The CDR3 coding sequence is TGTGCCAGCAGCGCCCAGATGGTGGGCACAGATACGCAGTATTTT. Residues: CASSAQMVGTDTQYF.

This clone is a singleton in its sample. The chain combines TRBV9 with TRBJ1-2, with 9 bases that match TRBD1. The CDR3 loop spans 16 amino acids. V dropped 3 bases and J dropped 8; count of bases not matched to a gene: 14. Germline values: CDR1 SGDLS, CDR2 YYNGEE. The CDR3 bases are TGTGCCAGCAGCGAGGACAGGGGAGGGCTAGTGGGAGGCTACACCTTC. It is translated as CASSEDRGGLVGGYTF.

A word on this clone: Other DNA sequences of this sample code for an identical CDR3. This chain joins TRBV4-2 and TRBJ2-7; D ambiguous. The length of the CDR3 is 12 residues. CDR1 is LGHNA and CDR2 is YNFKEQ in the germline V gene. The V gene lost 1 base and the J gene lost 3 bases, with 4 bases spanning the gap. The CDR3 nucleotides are TGTGCCAGCAGCCAAGGCGGCTACGAGCAGTACTTC. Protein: CASSQGGYEQYF.

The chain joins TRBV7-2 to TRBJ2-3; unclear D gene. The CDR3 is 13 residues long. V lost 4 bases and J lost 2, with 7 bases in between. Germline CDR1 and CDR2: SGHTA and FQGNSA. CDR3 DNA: TGTGCCAGCAGCTACGACCCCACAGATACGCAGTATTTT. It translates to CASSYDPTDTQYF.

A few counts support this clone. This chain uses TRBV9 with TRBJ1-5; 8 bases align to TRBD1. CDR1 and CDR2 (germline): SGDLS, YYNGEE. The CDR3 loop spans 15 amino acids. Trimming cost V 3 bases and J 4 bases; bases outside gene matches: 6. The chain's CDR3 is CASSAGQGINQPQHF. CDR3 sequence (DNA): TGTGCCAGCAGCGCCGGACAGGGAATTAATCAGCCCCAGCATTTT.

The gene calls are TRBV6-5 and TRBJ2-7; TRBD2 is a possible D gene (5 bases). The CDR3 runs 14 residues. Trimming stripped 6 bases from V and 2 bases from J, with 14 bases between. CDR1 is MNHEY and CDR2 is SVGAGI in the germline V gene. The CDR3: CASSRMSGAYEQYF. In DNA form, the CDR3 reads TGTGCCAGCAGCCGAATGAGCGGAGCCTACGAGCAGTACTTC.